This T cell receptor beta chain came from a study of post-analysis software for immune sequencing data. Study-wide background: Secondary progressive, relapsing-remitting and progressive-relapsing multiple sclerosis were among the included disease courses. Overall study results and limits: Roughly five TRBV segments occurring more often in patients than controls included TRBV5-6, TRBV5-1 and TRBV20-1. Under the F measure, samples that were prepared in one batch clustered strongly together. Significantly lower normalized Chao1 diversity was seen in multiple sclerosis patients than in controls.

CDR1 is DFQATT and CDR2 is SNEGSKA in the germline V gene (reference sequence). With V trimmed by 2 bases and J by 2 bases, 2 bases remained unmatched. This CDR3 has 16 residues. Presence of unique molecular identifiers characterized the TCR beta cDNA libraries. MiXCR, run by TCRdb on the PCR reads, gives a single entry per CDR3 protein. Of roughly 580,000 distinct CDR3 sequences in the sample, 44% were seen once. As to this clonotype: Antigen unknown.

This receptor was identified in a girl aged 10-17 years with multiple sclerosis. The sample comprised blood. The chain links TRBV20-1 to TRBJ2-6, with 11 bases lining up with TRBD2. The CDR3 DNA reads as TGCAGTGCTAGACTAGCGGGGGGTACTGGGGCCAACGTCCTGACTTTC. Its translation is CSARLAGGTGANVLTF.